This is a list of T cell receptor beta chains from one sample in a study of CD8 T cells in cerebrospinal fluid in Alzheimer's disease. Reprocessing the 10x single-cell sequencing reads, TCRdb reports a single entry for every CDR3 protein and omits DNA. The repertoire shows 810 or so distinct CDR3 sequences; the top ten hold less than 15%. The sequencing sample was made of cerebrospinal fluid. These receptors were taken from a human donor with Parkinson's disease. Each CDR3 is given with its conserved first and last residue. Size values are once, few and many counts, or a class for expanded clones, and some rows have none.

V	J	length	size	CDR3
TRBV4-2	TRBJ2-1	15	large	CASSQDWKASNEQFF
TRBV5-1	TRBJ1-2	14	medium-sized	CASSFEGGPYGYTF
TRBV20-1	TRBJ2-7	13	medium-sized	CSAGTGGTYEQYF
TRBV18	TRBJ2-7	15	.	CASSPPGTATYEQYF
TRBV6-2/TRBV6-3	TRBJ1-1	13	.	CALHSGSGTEAFF
TRBV3-1	TRBJ1-3	15	.	CASSQTTPSGNTIYF
TRBV7-7	TRBJ2-2	14	large	CASSSRVDTGELFF
TRBV7-2	TRBJ1-3	13	.	CASSPYLTNTIYF
TRBV5-5	TRBJ2-1	16	medium-sized	CASSLAPQGSYNEQFF
TRBV11-2	TRBJ2-7	15	medium-sized	CASSRLNSYSYEQYF
TRBV28	TRBJ1-6	12	medium-sized	CASRGPQGPLHF
TRBV19	TRBJ2-7	12	medium-sized	CASSAGHYEQYF
TRBV7-2	TRBJ2-3	13	medium-sized	CASSRNNGDTQYF
TRBV27	TRBJ2-7	14	medium-sized	CASSLGRAEYEQYF
TRBV18	TRBJ1-3	14	medium-sized	CASSPVHSGNTIYF
TRBV7-9	TRBJ1-1	16	large	CASSLDRVAMNTEAFF
TRBV5-1	TRBJ2-1	14	.	CASSSGGAGNEQFF
TRBV6-5	TRBJ1-6	15	large	CASRLRTVDNSPLHF
TRBV4-3	TRBJ1-3	17	large	CASSQDIGGGDGNTIYF
TRBV28	TRBJ1-1	15	medium-sized	CASSLSWGGNTEAFF
TRBV11-3	TRBJ2-5	17	.	CASSLGSSGGQGGAQYF
TRBV11-2	TRBJ1-1	15	large	CASSLHSGSGTEAFF
TRBV7-9	TRBJ1-1	14	large	CASSLGRTNTEAFF
TRBV7-2	TRBJ2-1	13	large	CASSGYLYNEQFF
TRBV15	TRBJ2-7	15	large	CATSRDDVGTYEQYF
TRBV9	TRBJ2-2	16	large	CASSPLASANTGELFF
TRBV5-1	TRBJ1-4	15	large	CASSPATGANEKLFF
TRBV30	TRBJ1-5	12	medium-sized	CAWSVGHQPQHF
TRBV6-5	TRBJ1-3	14	medium-sized	CASSYTGSRNTIYF
TRBV20-1	TRBJ2-1	17	medium-sized	CSVRRQGAKSSYNEQFF
TRBV7-9	TRBJ2-5	14	large	CASSPLRVGETQYF
TRBV20-1	TRBJ2-7	14	medium-sized	CSAIGQGHSYEQYF
TRBV10-3	TRBJ1-2	13	large	CAISGNRDYGYTF
TRBV5-1	TRBJ2-5	16	medium-sized	CASSLEGHPSQETQYF
TRBV7-9	TRBJ1-2	16	large	CASSLATTGDNYGYTF
TRBV12-3/TRBV12-4	TRBJ1-1	13	medium-sized	CASSLRTGTEAFF
TRBV6-6	TRBJ1-1	14	medium-sized	CASRKTAGATEAFF
TRBV4-1	TRBJ1-1	12	medium-sized	CASSRDWDEAFF
TRBV4-3	TRBJ1-2	15	medium-sized	CASSQRQGDNYGYTF
TRBV7-8	TRBJ1-1	14	large	CASSFYREGTEAFF
TRBV7-2	TRBJ2-5	17	large	CASKLGVGRGSQETQYF
TRBV21-1	TRBJ2-3	11	.	CASNRTDTQYF